A single T cell receptor beta chain is shown here with its context. Its antigen is not identified. This record comes from a study of cytomegalovirus exposure and HLA in healthy donors. Study-wide background: As an earlier analysis found, 150 million to 200 million T cells yielded 100 million to 130 million unique TCR beta sequences. General study findings and limits: When a later analysis was performed, an Asian-associated ancestry cluster reportedly had fewer N-insertions than the approximately 700-donor mean. Listed as cytomegalovirus-associated were 150 to 200 TCR beta chains.

It was with 60 Vbeta and 13 Jbeta primers that the PCR ran. Profiled with immunoSEQ multiplex PCR; TCRdb holds only in-frame clones, not every one. The sample has approximately 200,000 clones; over 70% are singletons. Material for sequencing was PBMCs. The TCR sequence derives from a woman aged 18 to 35 in good health and CMV-seronegative.

CDR3 residues: CAWSPRDRVNEKLFF. Written as DNA, the CDR3 is TGTGCCTGGAGTCCGAGGGACAGGGTCAATGAAAAACTGTTTTTT. The chain combines TRBV30 with TRBJ1-4, with 9 bases matching TRBD1. J lost 5 bases, V lost 2 bases, and 6 bases had no gene match. This CDR3 spans 15 amino acids. Germline CDR1 GTSNPN, CDR2 SVGIG (reference sequence).